The clone carrying this T cell receptor beta chain was counted between two and nine times. Its antigen remains unidentified. Each CDR3 protein gets one entry after TCRdb re-called the 5' RACE reads with MiXCR. The table includes fewer than 700,000 distinct CDR3 sequences, approximately 19% detected once. The V gene end was trimmed by 7 bases and the J gene end by 6 bases; junction bases not matched to a gene: 6. The germline gives CDR1 SGHVS, CDR2 FQNEAQ. The CDR3 covers 15 residues. The sample comes from a study of T-cell memory formation after mild COVID-19. General observations from the study: Later expanders leaned CD4+, whereas clones that contracted between day 15 and 85 were balanced CD4/CD8. The finding that pre-infection memory included some responding clones suggested that cross-reactive memory joined.

This clonotype was obtained from an adult woman who had mild COVID-19 (a few samples of this study predate the infection). Cell type and time point are not known. The material sequenced was PBMCs or a T cell subset sorted from them (not recorded which). The chain employs TRBV7-8 and TRBJ2-1, with 13 bases identical to TRBD2. This CDR3 reads CASIRLAGGVNEQFF. The CDR3 coding sequence is TGTGCCAGCATCCGACTAGCGGGAGGAGTCAATGAGCAGTTCTTC.